Following are 16 T cell receptor beta chains from one sample sequenced in a study of T cells in Graves' hyperthyroidism and ophthalmopathy. RNA transcripts yielded amplified TCR beta CDR3 regions. First-round RT-PCR with HTBI primers amplified the TCR CDR3 region. A single record per CDR3 protein comes from TCRdb applying MiXCR to the multiplex PCR reads. The table lists roughly 380,000 distinct CDR3 sequences, 15% to 20% of them singletons. Input material: blood. These receptor sequences come from a woman in her forties with Graves' ophthalmopathy.

Only a few counts were recorded for this clonotype. The chain links TRBV6-1 to TRBJ2-7; perhaps TRBD1 as D (5 bases). Trimming took off 4 bases at V and 2 bases at J, with 15 bases between the two ends. The CDR3 consists of 15 residues. The germline CDR1 and CDR2 sequences are MNHNS and SASEGT. The CDR3 nucleotides are TGTGCCAGCAGTGTGGGCAGGGTAAACACCTACGAGCAGTACTTC. It yields the protein CASSVGRVNTYEQYF.

Many counts were recorded for this clonotype. The chain uses TRBV6-1 and TRBJ1-5; 7 bases align to TRBD1. The J segment lost 6 bases and the V segment lost 8 bases, leaving 7 bases of the junction unmatched. The CDR3 totals 13 residues. The germline V gene has CDR1 MNHNS and CDR2 SASEGT. The CDR3 is CASSPGGRQPQHF. The CDR3 DNA sequence: TGTGCCAGCTCTCCAGGGGGTCGTCAGCCCCAGCATTTT.

The sample holds a few counts of this clonotype. The chain uses TRBV18 and TRBJ2-2, with 9 bases fitting TRBD1. This CDR3 has 15 residues. Germline V gene sequence: CDR1 KGHSH, CDR2 LQKENI. Losses at the gene ends were 8 bases for V and 6 bases for J; bases not matched to a gene: 10. This chain's CDR3 is CASAKRDRDSGELFF. In nucleotides, the CDR3 is TGTGCCAGCGCAAAGCGGGACAGGGACTCCGGGGAGCTGTTTTTT.

This clonotype was counted at least ten times. The chain links TRBV6-5 to TRBJ2-6, with D hard to call. The CDR3 runs 16 residues. Germline V lookup: CDR1 MNHEY, CDR2 SVGAGI. The germline V and J ends were trimmed by 0 bases and 0 bases, with 6 bases remaining between them. Here the CDR3 reads CASSYSIYSGANVLTF. The CDR3 DNA follows: TGTGCCAGCAGTTACTCGATATACTCTGGGGCCAACGTCCTGACTTTC.

This clonotype was counted ten times or more. V gene TRBV20-1 combines with J gene TRBJ1-1, with 9 bases matching TRBD1. The CDR3 spans 16 residues. The germline CDR1 and CDR2 sequences are DFQATT and SNEGSKA (reference sequence). The trim removed 4 bases at V and 5 bases at J, leaving 14 bases unmatched. The CDR3 here is CSAIPGQGLRRTEAFF. The CDR3 DNA sequence: TGCAGTGCTATCCCGGGACAGGGATTACGGAGGACTGAAGCTTTCTTT.

This clonotype has ten or more counts. V gene TRBV28 combines with J gene TRBJ2-7; D ambiguous. There are 17 residues in the CDR3. CDR1 and CDR2 from the germline V gene are MDHEN and SYDVKM. V was cut by 5 bases and J by 3 bases, with 23 bases left in between. CDR3 amino acids: CASSRLSDGRDFYEQYF. The CDR3 DNA is TGTGCCAGCAGTCGCCTCTCGGACGGCCGAGACTTCTACGAGCAGTACTTC.

This clonotype appeared many times. The rearrangement uses TRBV7-3 and TRBJ2-5; D might be TRBD1 or TRBD2, each matching 5 bases. Germline CDR1 SGHTA, CDR2 FQGTGA. The V end lost 2 bases, the J end lost 5 bases, and 15 bases lay between the germline ends. This CDR3 contains 15 residues. The DNA of the CDR3 is TGTGCCAGCAGCTTAGGGGGTCGTGGTCAGGAGACCCAGTACTTC. It specifies CASSLGGRGQETQYF.

This clonotype was detected many times. The V and J genes are TRBV6-1 and TRBJ2-7; the D gene is possibly TRBD1 (6 bases). The CDR3 sequence is 12 residues long. V was cut by 4 bases and J by 9 bases, with 13 bases left in between. CDR1 is MNHNS, CDR2 SASEGT, per germline. The CDR3 loop is CASSVDRLGQYF. CDR3 DNA: TGTGCCAGCAGTGTCGACAGGCTGGGGCAGTACTTC.

This clonotype has a count of ten or more. The rearrangement uses TRBV7-3 and TRBJ1-6, with 7 bases fitting TRBD1. After removal of 1 base from V and 7 bases from J, the junction contained 1 base not matched to a gene. Germline-derived CDR1 and CDR2 are SGHTA and FQGTGA. This CDR3 has 14 residues. CDR3 nucleotide sequence: TGTGCCAGCAGCTTAAACAGGGGCAATTCACCCCTCCACTTT. It codes for CASSLNRGNSPLHF. Together with reference TRBV7-3 and TRBJ1-6, the CDR3 gives the full variable domain: GAGVSQTPSNKVTEKGKYVELRCDPISGHTALYWYRQSLGQGPEFLIYFQGTGAADDSGLPNDRFFAVRPEGSVSTLKIQRTERGDSAVYLCASSLNRGNSPLHFGNGTRLTVT.

This clonotype was found many times. V usage is TRBV19 and J usage is TRBJ1-2, with a tentative D call TRBD1 (6 bases). Germline V lookup: CDR1 LNHDA, CDR2 SQIVND (reference sequence). V was clipped by 3 bases and J by 3 bases, with 11 bases between them. This CDR3 comprises 14 residues. The CDR3 DNA sequence: TGTGCCAGTAGTATGATCAGGGGTGACTATGGCTACACCTTC. Encoded protein: CASSMIRGDYGYTF.

Turning to this clonotype: The CDR3 end shows no conserved phenylalanine or tryptophan, and so a read error is likely. The chain is built from TRBV12-3 or TRBV12-4 and TRBJ2-7; D is unresolved. There are 13 residues in the CDR3. V lost 3 bases and J 1 base, leaving 7 bases between the germline ends. For the CDR3, the DNA is TGTGCCAGCAGTTTCCCAGGATCCTACGAGCAGTACTCC. It translates to CASSFPGSYEQYS.

This clonotype was observed at least ten times. The genes are TRBV28 and TRBJ1-2, with D unresolved. The CDR3 sequence is 13 residues long. V lost 3 bases and J lost 6, with 11 bases in between. Germline V gene data show CDR1 as MDHEN and CDR2 as SYDVKM. CDR3 loop: CASSFPGGDGYTF. The CDR3 DNA sequence: TGTGCCAGCAGTTTTCCGGGCGGGGATGGCTACACCTTC.

This clonotype was counted ten times or more. V gene TRBV9 combines with J gene TRBJ2-5, with TRBD2 matching 10 bases. Per the germline V gene, CDR1 is SGDLS and CDR2 is YYNGEE. CDR3 length: 17 amino acids. V trimming: 3 bases; J trimming: 1 base; junction bases outside the gene matches: 9. CDR3 sequence (DNA): TGTGCCAGCAGCGGGACTAGCGGATCACTCGCCCAAGAGACCCAGTACTTC. Its translation is CASSGTSGSLAQETQYF.

Concerning this clonotype: A much larger clone is a single base away; this may be a read error. The chain recombines TRBV9 with TRBJ1-5; D perhaps matches TRBD1 (6 bases). V was trimmed by 3 bases and J by 15 bases, leaving 22 bases between them. The germline CDR1 and CDR2 sequences are SGDLS and YYNGEE. CDR3 length: 14 amino acids. In DNA, the CDR3 is TGTGCCAGCAGCGGCCGGGACACGCCTTATGTCCGGCATTTT. Translation: CASSGRDTPYVRHF. The full variable domain, with the rest looked up from reference TRBV9 and TRBJ1-5, is DSGVTQTPKHLITATGQRVTLRCSPRSGDLSVYWYQQSLDQGLQFLIQYYNGEERAKGNILERFSAQQFPDLHSELNLSSLELGDSALYFCASSGRDTPYVRHFGDGTRLSIL.

This clonotype was recorded many times. The rearrangement links TRBV19 to TRBJ1-5; D uncertain. Germline loops: CDR1 LNHDA, CDR2 SQIVND (reference sequence). The CDR3 extends over 12 amino acids. Trimming removed 5 bases at V and 3 bases at J, with 5 bases between. The CDR3 nucleotides are TGTGCCAGTAGTCCGTTCAATCAGCCCCAGCATTTT. This sequence encodes CASSPFNQPQHF.

This clonotype was recorded at least ten times. The V gene is TRBV2, the J gene TRBJ1-1; D unresolved. CDR3 length: 14 amino acids. CDR1 and CDR2 (germline): SNHLY, FYNNEI. Trimming stripped 8 bases from V and 0 bases from J, with 13 bases between. CDR3: CASGLQSMNTEAFF. CDR3 DNA sequence: TGTGCCAGCGGCCTACAGAGTATGAACACTGAAGCTTTCTTT.